This TCR beta chain was sequenced in a study of glioma-infiltrating T cells after dendritic cell vaccination. Looking at the study overall: Samples are from glioblastoma patients in Phase I and II dendritic cell vaccine trials. Treatment, given 2003 to 2012, was autologous tumor lysate-pulsed dendritic cell vaccination. Study outcomes and limitations: Estimated pretreatment TIL content predicted outcome after dendritic cell vaccination.

The germline CDR1 and CDR2 sequences are SGHTS and YDEGEE. The CDR3 totals 12 residues. Trimming left V 3 bases short and J 4 bases short, with 5 bases between. Comments on this clone: What it binds is unknown.

Before vaccination, two weeks after the third vaccination, and at progression, PBMC were collected. The assay was immunoSEQ multiplex PCR, and TCRdb's table has in-frame clones only and misses some. There are some 30,000 clones in the sample; 85% to 95% occur only once, and more than 2% lies in the top ten. This chain joins TRBV5-8 and TRBJ2-1; D gene ambiguous. This receptor was taken from a human donor with glioblastoma. The sequenced sample was blood, obtained before dendritic cell vaccination. The CDR3 nucleotides read TGTGCCAGCAGCTCCAGGTACAATGAGCAGTTCTTC. Translation gives CASSSRYNEQFF.